These 3 T cell receptor beta chains were all obtained from the same sample, sequenced in a study of shared clonotypes between healthy human individuals. Method: immunoSEQ multiplex PCR; TCRdb's copy keeps in-frame clones and lacks some. The repertoire has a few million clones, about 92% of them found once; the top ten carry around 0.4%. Sequences were obtained from naive CD4+ T cells from PBMCs. Subset here: CD45RA+ positively selected. The origin of the receptors is a man between 18 and 35 years old in good health. Some clones in this sample may be carry-over from other donors' samples.

V usage is TRBV10-3 and J usage is TRBJ2-1; perhaps TRBD1 as D (6 bases). V was cut by 6 bases and J by 12 bases, with 15 bases left in between. This CDR3 spans 12 amino acids. The germline gives CDR1 ENHRY, CDR2 SYGVKD. This CDR3 is CAIRDTRGGQFF. The CDR3 nucleotides are TGTGCCATCAGGGATACGAGAGGGGGGCAGTTCTTC.

This sequence joins TRBV4-1 and TRBJ2-3, with 7 bases lining up with TRBD2. V dropped 1 base and J dropped 4; count of bases not matched to a gene: 8. The CDR3 runs 16 residues. The germline CDR1 and CDR2 sequences are MGHRA and YSYEKL. The CDR3 DNA is TGCGCCAGCAGCCAAGGGACTAGACTAGCTCCAGATACGCAGTATTTT. Translating it yields CASSQGTRLAPDTQYF.

CDR3 in amino acids: CASSPRLASYEQYF. CDR3 in DNA: TGTGCCAGCAGCCCGAGGCTGGCGTCCTACGAGCAGTACTTC. The genes are TRBV9 and TRBJ2-7, with D unclear. V was clipped by 4 bases and J by 1 base, with 12 bases between them. Germline CDR1 reads SGDLS; CDR2 reads YYNGEE. The CDR3 totals 14 residues.